What follows are 18 T cell receptor beta chains derived from one specimen sequenced in a study of control samples from healthy donors and cancer patients. Sequenced by immunoSEQ multiplex PCR; TCRdb stores in-frame clones only, minus some. Of more than 100,000 clones listed, approximately 90% are singletons. Sequencing was carried out using PBMCs. These receptors all come from a man in his fifties or sixties with lung cancer.

Remarks on this clone: Other DNA sequences of this sample code for an identical CDR3. V and J are TRBV9 and TRBJ1-6; 8 bases fit TRBD1. V gave up 0 bases and J gave up 6 bases; unmatched junction bases: 2. This CDR3 has 15 residues. Germline loops: CDR1 SGDLS, CDR2 YYNGEE. The CDR3, as DNA: TGTGCCAGCAGCGTAGAAGGGACAGGTAATTCACCCCTCCACTTT. It codes for CASSVEGTGNSPLHF.

V and J are TRBV20-1 and TRBJ1-1; D remains ambiguous. The CDR3 spans 13 residues. From germline, CDR1 is DFQATT and CDR2 SNEGSKA (reference sequence). V was clipped by 3 bases and J by 4 bases, with 12 bases between them. The CDR3 is CSASTGVRTEAFF. The DNA for the CDR3 is TGCAGTGCTAGTACCGGTGTTCGCACTGAAGCTTTCTTT.

The V and J genes are TRBV5-1 and TRBJ1-4, with 8 positions matching TRBD1. This CDR3 has 14 residues. The germline gives CDR1 SGHRS, CDR2 YFSETQ. Trimming cost V 4 bases and J 4 bases; bases outside gene matches: 3. The CDR3 loop reads CASSKGQVNEKLFF. The CDR3 nucleotides read TGCGCCAGCAGCAAGGGACAGGTTAATGAAAAACTGTTTTTT.

This clone has just a few counts. The chain carries TRBV6-5 and TRBJ2-1; TRBD2 matches 11 bases. CDR3 length: 16 amino acids. Trimming cost V 4 bases and J 6 bases; bases outside gene matches: 8. CDR1 and CDR2 from the germline V gene are MNHEY and SVGAGI. The CDR3 here is CASSSLAGGPINEQFF. The CDR3 DNA sequence: TGTGCCAGCAGTTCATTAGCGGGGGGGCCTATCAATGAGCAGTTCTTC.

This clone was found once. The V gene is TRBV24-1, the J gene TRBJ1-2; D is perhaps TRBD1 (5 bases). In germline, CDR1 is KGHDR, CDR2 SFDVKD. Trimming left V 6 bases short and J 7 bases short, with 17 bases between. This CDR3 has 14 residues. CDR3 residues: CATSLGTDRRGYTF. Here the CDR3 DNA reads TGTGCCACCAGTCTCGGGACGGACCGCCGTGGCTACACCTTC.

The gene calls are TRBV11-2 and TRBJ1-5, with 7 positions matching TRBD1. The V gene end was trimmed by 1 base and the J gene end by 0 bases; junction bases not matched to a gene: 3. This CDR3 comprises 16 residues. CDR1 and CDR2 from the germline V gene are SGHAT and FQNNGV. The CDR3 DNA follows: TGTGCCAGCAGCTTAGGACAGGGATATAGCAATCAGCCCCAGCATTTT. Protein sequence: CASSLGQGYSNQPQHF.

The chain joins TRBV10-3 to TRBJ2-7; D not resolved. The CDR3 spans 14 residues. Trimming left V 4 bases short and J 0 bases short, with 10 bases between. In germline, CDR1 is ENHRY, CDR2 SYGVKD. The CDR3 DNA reads as TGTGCCATCAGTGCTGCTATCGGCTCCTACGAGCAGTACTTC. Translated, it gives CAISAAIGSYEQYF.

The V and J genes are TRBV5-1 and TRBJ2-5, with TRBD2 matching over 9 bases. This CDR3 region has 16 residues. With 4 bases clipped from V and 1 base from J, the junction kept 8 bases outside the gene matches. Germline CDR1 and CDR2: SGHRS and YFSETQ. Here the CDR3 DNA reads TGCGCCAGCAGCCGACATAATAGCGGGGGCCAAGAGACCCAGTACTTC. This gives the protein CASSRHNSGGQETQYF.

J is TRBJ2-5 and V is TRBV7-3; D remains ambiguous. Trimming shortened V by 4 bases and J by 1 base, and 7 bases separated the two germline ends. The CDR3 sequence is 13 residues long. Germline V gene data show CDR1 as SGHTA and CDR2 as FQGTGA. The CDR3 loop reads CASSSQSQETQYF. The DNA for the CDR3 is TGTGCCAGCAGCTCGCAGAGCCAAGAGACCCAGTACTTC.

This chain uses TRBV14 with TRBJ1-1, with D possibly being TRBD1 (5 bases). CDR1 and CDR2 (germline): SGHDN, FVKESK. This CDR3 contains 16 residues. V was clipped by 1 base and J by 3 bases, with 15 bases between them. The DNA for the CDR3 is TGTGCCAGCAGCCAAGGACGGGGCGCATGGGACACTGAAGCTTTCTTT. Its translation is CASSQGRGAWDTEAFF.

This clone was observed a single time. V and J are TRBV5-5 and TRBJ1-1; 8 nucleotides match TRBD1. The CDR3 length is 11 residues. With V trimmed by 6 bases and J by 10 bases, 5 bases remained unmatched. Germline loops: CDR1 SGHKS, CDR2 YYEKEE (reference sequence). The CDR3 DNA sequence: TGTGCCAGCACCCTAGACAGGGGAGCTTTCTTT. Protein product: CASTLDRGAFF.

The chain links TRBV12-3 or TRBV12-4 to TRBJ1-2; D unclear. The ends were cut back, 1 base at V and 7 bases at J, with 10 bases in the middle. This CDR3 is built from 13 residues. CDR3 in amino acids: CASSLDTMRGYTF. CDR3 coding DNA: TGTGCCAGCAGTTTAGACACGATGCGTGGCTACACCTTC.

The V call is TRBV27, the J call TRBJ1-1, with D perhaps TRBD1 (5 bases). The CDR3 is made up of 15 amino acids. Per the germline V gene, CDR1 is MNHEY and CDR2 is SMNVEV (reference sequence). The V gene lost 2 bases and the J gene lost 5 bases, with 15 bases spanning the gap. The chain's CDR3 is CASSLAGGLGTEAFF. CDR3 nucleotides: TGTGCCAGCAGTTTAGCCGGGGGATTGGGGACTGAAGCTTTCTTT.

The chain employs TRBV2 and TRBJ1-2, with D possibly matching TRBD1 (5 bases). CDR1 SNHLY and CDR2 FYNNEI come from the germline V gene. This CDR3 is 14 amino acids long. V was cut by 3 bases and J by 4 bases, with 12 bases left in between. DNA of the CDR3: TGTGCCAGCAGTGAGTGGATAGACAGCTATGGCTACACCTTC. It yields the protein CASSEWIDSYGYTF.

This clone was found a few times. The chain joins TRBV10-3 to TRBJ1-5; D is uncertain. CDR3 size: 12 residues. V was pared by 3 bases and J by 6 bases, with 6 bases between. The germline V gene encodes CDR1 ENHRY and CDR2 SYGVKD. The CDR3 DNA is TGTGCCATCAGTGAACAGTTTCAGCCCCAGCATTTT. Its protein product is CAISEQFQPQHF.

This clone has more than one count but fewer than ten. The rearrangement joins TRBV23-1 to TRBJ1-3; perhaps TRBD1 as D (6 bases). TRBV23-1 counts as an open reading frame of uncertain function. The CDR3 has 17 amino acids. V lost 0 bases and J 2 bases, leaving 14 bases between the germline ends. The CDR3 region has the DNA TGCGCCAGCAGTCAATCACAGGGAAGAGTAGCTGGAAACACCATATATTTT. It codes for CASSQSQGRVAGNTIYF.

The sample holds one count of this clone. V is TRBV4-1 and J is TRBJ2-3; 9 bases are shared with TRBD2. The germline V gene has CDR1 MGHRA and CDR2 YSYEKL. The CDR3 has 13 residues. Unmatched junction bases numbered 0, after V lost 4 bases and J lost 4 bases. DNA for the CDR3: TGCGCCAGCAGCCGCGGGGGGGCAGATACGCAGTATTTT. Its protein is CASSRGGADTQYF.

The table lists this clone with a count of one. The V gene is TRBV5-1, the J gene TRBJ1-2, with unresolved D. Germline V gene sequence: CDR1 SGHRS, CDR2 YFSETQ. The V and J ends lost 0 bases and 3 bases respectively, with 9 bases between them. This CDR3 comprises 14 residues. DNA for the CDR3: TGCGCCAGCAGCTTGGCGCGAACTGACTATGGCTACACCTTC. Amino acid sequence: CASSLARTDYGYTF.